A single count supports the clone carrying this TCR beta chain. Its antigen is unidentified. The data derive from a study of cytomegalovirus exposure and HLA in healthy donors. At the level of the study: Within an early data release were 80 million to 90 million unique TCRs drawn from HLA-typed donors.

Whole-study findings and limits: Evidence from a later analysis indicated that most CMV-associated TCR beta chains looked HLA-restricted. The study carried out a later analysis of TCR beta sequences. It associated 16,951 of them with specific HLA alleles at a false discovery rate of 0.05.

Germline loops: CDR1 LNHDA, CDR2 SQIVND (reference sequence). The V end was cut by 5 bases, the J end by 6 bases, with 22 bases between. The CDR3 is 17 amino acids. The PCR was carried out with 60 Vbeta primers and 13 Jbeta primers. TCRdb's table, derived via immunoSEQ multiplex PCR, lists solely in-frame clones and lacks some. Here the sample spans under 130,000 clones, 70% to 80% being singletons. This TCR was recovered from a man between 50 and 59 years old in good health and CMV-seropositive. The material sequenced was PBMCs. The V gene is TRBV19, the J gene TRBJ2-2; perhaps TRBD2 as D (6 bases). The CDR3 DNA follows: TGTGCCAGTAGTCGTGCAGGAGCCGGGACTCGGGCCGGGGAGCTGTTTTTT. This translates into CASSRAGAGTRAGELFF.